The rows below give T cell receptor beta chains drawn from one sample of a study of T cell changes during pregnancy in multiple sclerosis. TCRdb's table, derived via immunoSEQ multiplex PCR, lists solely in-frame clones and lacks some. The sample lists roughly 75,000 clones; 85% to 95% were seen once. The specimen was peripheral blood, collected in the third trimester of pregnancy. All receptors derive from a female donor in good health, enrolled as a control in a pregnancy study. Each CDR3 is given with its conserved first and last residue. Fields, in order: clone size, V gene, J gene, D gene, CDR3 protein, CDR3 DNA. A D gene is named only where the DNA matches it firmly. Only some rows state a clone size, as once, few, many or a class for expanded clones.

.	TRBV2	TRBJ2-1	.	CASGSDYNEQFF	TGTGCCAGCGGGAGCGATTACAATGAGCAGTTCTTC
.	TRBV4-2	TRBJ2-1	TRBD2	CASSPGTSGRSYNEQFF	TGTGCCAGCAGCCCCGGGACTAGCGGGAGGTCCTACAATGAGCAGTTCTTC
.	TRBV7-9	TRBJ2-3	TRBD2	CASSLGVTISGKDTDTQYF	TGTGCCAGCAGCTTAGGGGTCACCATTAGCGGGAAGGATACAGATACGCAGTATTTT
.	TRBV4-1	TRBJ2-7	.	CASSQGGYEQYF	TGCGCCAGCAGCCAGGGGGGCTACGAGCAGTACTTC
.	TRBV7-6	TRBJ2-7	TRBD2	CASSLGPGLAGAYEQYF	TGTGCCAGCAGCTTAGGCCCCGGGCTAGCGGGAGCCTACGAGCAGTACTTC
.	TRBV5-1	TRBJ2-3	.	CASSLGTADTQYF	TGCGCCAGCAGCTTGGGGACAGCAGATACGCAGTATTTT
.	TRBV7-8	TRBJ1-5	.	CASQRGTRDQPQHF	TGTGCCTCCCAAAGGGGTACAAGGGATCAGCCCCAGCATTTT
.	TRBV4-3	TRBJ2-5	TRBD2	CASSRLTGTSQTQYF	TGCGCCAGCAGCCGGCTGACCGGGACTAGCCAGACCCAGTACTTC
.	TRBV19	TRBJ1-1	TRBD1	CASSIVFRTGRNTEAFF	TGTGCCAGTAGTATAGTGTTCCGGACAGGGCGGAACACTGAAGCTTTCTTT
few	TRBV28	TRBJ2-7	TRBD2	CASSSGTRDEQYF	TGTGCCAGCAGTTCCGGGACTAGAGACGAGCAGTACTTC
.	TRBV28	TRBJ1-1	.	CASSAALMGAMRNTEAFF	TGTGCCAGCAGCGCCGCCCTCATGGGGGCCATGAGGAACACTGAAGCTTTCTTT
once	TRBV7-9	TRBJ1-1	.	CASSFTGGNTEAFF	TGTGCCAGCAGCTTTACGGGGGGGAACACTGAAGCTTTCTTT
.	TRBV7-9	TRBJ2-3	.	CASSQAAGTQYF	TGTGCCAGCAGCCAGGCGGCGGGGACGCAGTATTTT
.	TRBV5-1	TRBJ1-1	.	CASSLWGGMNTEAFF	TGTGCCAGCAGCTTGTGGGGCGGTATGAACACTGAAGCTTTCTTT
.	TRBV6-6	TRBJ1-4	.	CASTIQGEKLFF	TGTGCCAGCACTATTCAGGGGGAAAAACTGTTTTTT
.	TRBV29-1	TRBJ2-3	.	CSGLGGSTDTQYF	TGCAGTGGCCTGGGCGGGAGCACAGATACGCAGTATTTT
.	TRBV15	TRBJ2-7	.	CATSRVGGEQYF	TGTGCCACCAGCAGAGTTGGCGGGGAGCAGTACTTC
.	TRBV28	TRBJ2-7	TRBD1	CASSIRTGLEQYF	TGTGCCAGCAGTATCAGGACAGGGCTGGAGCAGTACTTC
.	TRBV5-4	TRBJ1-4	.	CASSPILGADEKLFF	TGTGCCAGCAGCCCGATCCTTGGGGCGGATGAAAAACTGTTTTTT
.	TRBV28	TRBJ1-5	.	CASREGGSNQPQHF	TGTGCCAGCAGAGAAGGGGGTAGCAATCAGCCCCAGCATTTT
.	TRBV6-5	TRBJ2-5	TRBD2	CASVISGGRVETQYF	TGTGCCAGCGTTATAAGCGGGGGACGTGTCGAGACCCAGTACTTC
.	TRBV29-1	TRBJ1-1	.	CSARAGITEAFF	TGCAGCGCCCGGGCAGGGATCACTGAAGCTTTCTTT
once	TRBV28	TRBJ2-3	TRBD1	CAEGQGSTDTQYF	TGTGCCGAGGGACAGGGCAGCACAGATACGCAGTATTTT
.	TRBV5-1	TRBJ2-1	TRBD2	CASSLAGGQGEQFF	TGCGCCAGCAGTTTAGCGGGGGGGCAGGGTGAGCAGTTCTTC
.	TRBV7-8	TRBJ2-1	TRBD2	CASSLRGGGSSYNEQFF	TGTGCCAGCAGCCTCCGAGGAGGCGGGAGCTCCTACAATGAGCAGTTCTTC
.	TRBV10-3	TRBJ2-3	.	CAISELNTQYF	TGTGCCATCAGTGAATTAAATACGCAGTATTTT
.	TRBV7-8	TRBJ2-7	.	CASSLSDLAEAYEQYF	TGTGCCAGCAGCTTAAGCGATCTAGCTGAGGCCTACGAGCAGTACTTC
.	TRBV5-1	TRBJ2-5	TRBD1	CASSLGDRGRGSETQYF	TGCGCCAGCAGCTTGGGGGACAGGGGGCGAGGGTCGGAGACCCAGTACTTC
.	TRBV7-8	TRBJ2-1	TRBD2	CASSVLAGGRGNNEQFF	TGTGCCAGCAGCGTACTAGCGGGGGGACGGGGTAACAATGAGCAGTTCTTC
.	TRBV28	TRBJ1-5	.	CASSLLAVSNQPQHF	TGTGCCAGCAGTTTATTGGCAGTTAGCAATCAGCCCCAGCATTTT
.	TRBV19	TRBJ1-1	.	CASSPRSGTGTEAFF	TGTGCCAGTAGTCCGCGATCAGGAACCGGCACTGAAGCTTTCTTT
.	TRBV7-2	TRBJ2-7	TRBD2	CASSRTSGAYEQYF	TGTGCCAGCAGCAGGACTAGCGGAGCCTACGAGCAGTACTTC
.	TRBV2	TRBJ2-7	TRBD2	CASKGLAEVYEQYF	TGTGCCAGCAAAGGACTAGCGGAGGTGTACGAGCAGTACTTC
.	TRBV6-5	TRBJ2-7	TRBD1	CASRRGTGNYEQYF	TGTGCCAGCAGAAGGGGGACAGGGAATTACGAGCAGTACTTC
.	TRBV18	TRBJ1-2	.	CASSPPIAGADYGYTF	TGTGCCAGCTCACCACCTATTGCGGGGGCAGACTATGGCTACACCTTC
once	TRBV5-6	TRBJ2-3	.	CASSFWGLTDTQYF	TGTGCCAGCAGCTTCTGGGGGCTCACAGATACGCAGTATTTT
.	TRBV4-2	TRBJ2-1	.	CASSQSGYEQFF	TGTGCCAGCAGCCAATCCGGGTATGAGCAGTTCTTC
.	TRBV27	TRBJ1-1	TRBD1	CASTRDRGSTEAFF	TGTGCCAGCACCCGAGACAGGGGGAGCACTGAAGCTTTCTTT
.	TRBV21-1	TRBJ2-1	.	CASCNDRYNEQFF	TGTGCCAGTTGCAATGACAGGTACAATGAGCAGTTCTTC
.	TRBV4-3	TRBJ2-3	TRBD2	CASSGTAGASDTQYF	TGCGCCAGCAGCGGGACGGCGGGAGCTTCAGATACGCAGTATTTT
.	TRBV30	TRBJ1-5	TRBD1	CAWSAGGSYQPQHF	TGTGCCTGGAGTGCAGGGGGGAGTTATCAGCCCCAGCATTTT
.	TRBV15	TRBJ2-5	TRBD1	CATTLTRGTGRETQYF	TGTGCCACCACGTTAACTCGCGGGACAGGGCGAGAGACCCAGTACTTC